Shown below are 9 T cell receptor beta chains from a single sample sequenced in a study of blood T cell repertoires in COVID-19. This table comes from immunoSEQ multiplex PCR, and its TCRdb copy is limited to in-frame clones, with some not included. The data contain under 95,000 clones, around 86% of them singletons. Sequenced input: peripheral blood. The receptors derive from a woman in her seventies with acute or convalescent COVID-19.

The chain recombines TRBV5-1 with TRBJ1-5; no firm D call. Between the trimmed V and J ends, which lost 0 bases and 6 bases, there was a span of 13 bases. Germline V CDR1 and CDR2: SGHRS, YFSETQ. This CDR3 spans 15 amino acids. The CDR3 region is CASSLGSEVGQPQHF. The CDR3, as DNA: TGCGCCAGCAGCTTGGGGTCGGAGGTCGGTCAGCCCCAGCATTTT.

V and J are TRBV28 and TRBJ2-3; D is perhaps TRBD1 (6 bases). CDR1 is MDHEN and CDR2 is SYDVKM in the germline V gene. There are 15 residues in the CDR3. Trimming left V 5 bases short and J 2 bases short, with 14 bases between. CDR3 nucleotide sequence: TGTGCCAGCAGTCCCCCGGGACAAAACACAGATACGCAGTATTTT. It codes for CASSPPGQNTDTQYF.

The chain carries TRBV7-2 and TRBJ1-4; TRBD1 might be the D (6 bases). CDR1 and CDR2 from the germline V gene are SGHTA and FQGNSA. The CDR3 consists of 14 residues. Between the trimmed V and J ends, which lost 4 bases and 6 bases, there was a span of 12 bases. CDR3 residues: CASSSQGIDEKLFF. In DNA form, the CDR3 reads TGTGCCAGCAGCTCACAGGGAATTGATGAAAAACTGTTTTTT.

This rearrangement joins TRBV29-1 to TRBJ1-1; TRBD1 is a possible D gene (5 bases). Germline CDR1 SQVTM, CDR2 ANQGSEA. V was cut by 6 bases and J by 1 base, with 12 bases left in between. The CDR3 loop spans 13 amino acids. The CDR3 region is CSVWDSRNTEAFF. CDR3 sequence (DNA): TGCAGCGTATGGGACTCCAGGAACACTGAAGCTTTCTTT.

The chain recombines TRBV11-3 with TRBJ1-3; 8 positions match TRBD1. The CDR3 loop spans 14 amino acids. V lost 4 bases and J lost 4; bases outside the gene matches: 3. Germline lookup yields CDR1 SGHNT and CDR2 YENEEA. Here the CDR3 reads CASSYGQGGNTIYF. The CDR3 nucleotides are TGTGCCAGCAGCTACGGACAGGGAGGAAACACCATATATTTT.

The chain is built from TRBV2 and TRBJ1-3; no definite D call. Between the trimmed V and J ends, which lost 2 bases and 0 bases, there was a span of 11 bases. The CDR3 loop spans 16 amino acids. Germline assignment: CDR1 SNHLY and CDR2 FYNNEI. CDR3 bases: TGTGCCAGCAGTGAAAATGGACTCGGCTCTGGAAACACCATATATTTT. It codes for CASSENGLGSGNTIYF. The variable domain in full, with the rest retrieved from reference TRBV2 and TRBJ1-3, is EPEVTQTPSHQVTQMGQEVILRCVPISNHLYFYWYRQILGQKVEFLVSFYNNEISEKSEIFDDQFSVERPDGSNFTLKIRSTKLEDSAMYFCASSENGLGSGNTIYFGEGSWLTVV.

The chain recombines TRBV2 with TRBJ1-1; no clear D gene. In germline, CDR1 is SNHLY, CDR2 FYNNEI. The CDR3 loop spans 14 amino acids. V lost 5 bases, J lost 1 base, and 11 bases lay in between. The CDR3 bases are TGTGCCAGCAGTCTCAGGCTTTCGAACACTGAAGCTTTCTTT. It specifies CASSLRLSNTEAFF.

This chain links TRBV7-9 with TRBJ1-6, with TRBD1 matching over 8 bases. J gave up 6 bases and V 5 bases, and 9 bases lay outside the gene matches. From germline, CDR1 is SEHNR and CDR2 FQNEAQ (reference sequence). CDR3 size: 16 residues. The DNA for the CDR3 is TGTGCCAGCAGCGCGCTCACCAGGGGGCGTAATTCACCCCTCCACTTT. Translating it yields CASSALTRGRNSPLHF. The variable domain in full, with the rest retrieved from reference TRBV7-9 and TRBJ1-6, is DTGVSQNPRHKITKRGQNVTFRCDPISEHNRLYWYRQTLGQGPEFLTYFQNEAQLEKSRLLSDRFSAERPKGSFSTLEIQRTEQGDSAMYLCASSALTRGRNSPLHFGNGTRLTVT.

The chain carries TRBV7-8 and TRBJ1-1; D may be TRBD1 (6 bases). Germline V CDR1 and CDR2: SGHVS, FQNEAQ. This CDR3 is built from 15 residues. Trimming took off 0 bases at V and 0 bases at J, with 8 bases between the two ends. The DNA for the CDR3 is TGTGCCAGCAGCTTAGCGACAGGTTTGAACACTGAAGCTTTCTTT. Its translation is CASSLATGLNTEAFF. The full variable domain, its missing parts supplied by reference TRBV7-8 and TRBJ1-1, is GAGVSQSPRYKVAKRGQDVALRCDPISGHVSLFWYQQALGQGPEFLTYFQNEAQLDKSGLPSDRFFAERPEGSVSTLKIQRTQQEDSAVYLCASSLATGLNTEAFFGQGTRLTVV.